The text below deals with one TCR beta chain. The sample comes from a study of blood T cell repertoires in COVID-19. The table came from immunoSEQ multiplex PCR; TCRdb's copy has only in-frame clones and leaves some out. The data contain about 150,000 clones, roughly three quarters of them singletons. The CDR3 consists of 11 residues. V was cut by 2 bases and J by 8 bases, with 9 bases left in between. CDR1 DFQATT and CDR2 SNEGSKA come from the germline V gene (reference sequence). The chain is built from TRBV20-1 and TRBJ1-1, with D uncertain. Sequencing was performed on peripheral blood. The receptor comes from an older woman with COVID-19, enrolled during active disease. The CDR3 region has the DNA TGCAGTGCTAGACAGTTGGCAGAAGCTTTCTTT. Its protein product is CSARQLAEAFF.